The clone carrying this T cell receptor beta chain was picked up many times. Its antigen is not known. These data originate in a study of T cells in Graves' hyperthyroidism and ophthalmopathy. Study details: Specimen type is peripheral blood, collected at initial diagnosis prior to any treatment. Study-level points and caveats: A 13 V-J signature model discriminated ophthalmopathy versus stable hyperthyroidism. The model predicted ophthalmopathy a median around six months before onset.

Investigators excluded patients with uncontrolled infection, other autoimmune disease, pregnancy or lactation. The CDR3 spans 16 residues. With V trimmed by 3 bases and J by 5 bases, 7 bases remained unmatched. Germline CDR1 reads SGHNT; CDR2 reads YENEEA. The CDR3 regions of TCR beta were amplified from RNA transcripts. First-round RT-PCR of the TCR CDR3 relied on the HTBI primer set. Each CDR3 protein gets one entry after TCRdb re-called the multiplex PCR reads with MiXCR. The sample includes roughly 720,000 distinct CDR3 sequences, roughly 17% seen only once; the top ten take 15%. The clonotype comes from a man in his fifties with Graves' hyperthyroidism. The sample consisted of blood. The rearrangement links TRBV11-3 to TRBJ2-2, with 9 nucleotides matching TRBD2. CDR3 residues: CASSFIAGDVTGELFF. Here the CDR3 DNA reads TGTGCCAGCAGCTTTATAGCGGGAGACGTAACCGGGGAGCTGTTTTTT.